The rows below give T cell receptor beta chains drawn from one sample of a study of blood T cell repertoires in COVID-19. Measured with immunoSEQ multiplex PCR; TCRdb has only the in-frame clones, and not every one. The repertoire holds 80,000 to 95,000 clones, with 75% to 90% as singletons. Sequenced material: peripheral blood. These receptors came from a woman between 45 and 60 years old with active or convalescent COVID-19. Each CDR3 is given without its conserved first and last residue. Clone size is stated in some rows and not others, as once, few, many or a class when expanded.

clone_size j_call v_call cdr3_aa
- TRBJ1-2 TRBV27 ASSFDGSGNYGYT
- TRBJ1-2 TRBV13 ASSIQGALGNYGYT
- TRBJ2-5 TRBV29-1 SVDGRRGFETQY
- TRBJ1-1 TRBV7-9 ASRYGQANTEAF
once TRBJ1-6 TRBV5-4 ASSPGRDSPLH
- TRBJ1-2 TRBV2 ASSDTGSFYGYT
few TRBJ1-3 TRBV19 ASSDTLSSGNTIY
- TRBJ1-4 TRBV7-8 ASSLARGTTNEKLF
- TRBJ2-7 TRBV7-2 ASSASGTGSPYEQY
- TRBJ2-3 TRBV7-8 ASSPRGQRRADTQY
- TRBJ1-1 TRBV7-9 ASSLGDRGRNTEAF
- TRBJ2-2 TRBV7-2 ASSPQEGLGGELF
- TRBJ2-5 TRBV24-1 ATSGLYGGGRETQY
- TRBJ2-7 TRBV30 AWSKRGSFYEQY
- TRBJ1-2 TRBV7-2 ASSSGGQGYGYT
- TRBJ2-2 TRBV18 ASSRGTANTGELF
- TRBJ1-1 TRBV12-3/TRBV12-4 ASSGPGQIAF
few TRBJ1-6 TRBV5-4 ASSFGSGGYNSPLH
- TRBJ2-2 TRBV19 ASRTSGSNTGELF
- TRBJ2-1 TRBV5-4 ASSSDRDNEQF
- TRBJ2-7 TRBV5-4 ASSASGTGIYEQY
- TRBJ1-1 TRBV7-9 ASSHLGGQGPIRAF
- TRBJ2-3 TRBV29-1 SVVTGVSYTDTQY
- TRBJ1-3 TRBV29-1 SVEDSGGSGNTIY
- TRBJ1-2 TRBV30 AWRRKDSRIYGYT
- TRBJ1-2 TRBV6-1 ASSETGHSKGSGYT
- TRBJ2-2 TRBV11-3 ASSLSGTGGHTGELF
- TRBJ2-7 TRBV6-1 ASSDGTAYEQY
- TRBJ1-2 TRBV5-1 ASSLEDRALYGYT
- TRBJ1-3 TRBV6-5 ASMGAISGNTIY
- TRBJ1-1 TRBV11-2 ASSLHRGEAF